This T cell receptor (beta chain) was sequenced during a study of T cells after yellow fever vaccination. This CDR3 contains 13 residues. The ends were cut back, 8 bases at V and 0 bases at J, with 10 bases in the middle. Germline V gene data show CDR1 as MNHEY and CDR2 as SVGEGT. Of note for this clonotype: Antigen unknown.

As TCR cDNA was made by 5'RACE template switching, a universal primer site and UMIs were added. TCRdb re-analysed the 5' RACE reads in MiXCR, keeping a single row per CDR3 protein. The table lists 500,000 to 650,000 distinct CDR3 sequences, 9% to 15% of them singletons, with under 15% in the top ten. Study results and limitations: Only a small proportion of the clonotypes turned up in both the CD4 and the CD8 compartments, likely arising from convergent recombination. Once the booster was given, most primary-vaccination clones reappeared, at more than 95% for CD4 and 88% for CD8.

The sequencing used PBMCs, collected on the day of the yellow fever booster vaccination. V usage is TRBV6-2 or TRBV6-3 and J usage is TRBJ1-1; D gene unclear. The TCR sequence derives from a man in his thirties or forties who received the YFV17D yellow fever vaccine. CDR3 nucleotides: TGTGCCAGCGGGGTAGAGGTGAACACTGAAGCTTTCTTT. Amino acid sequence: CASGVEVNTEAFF.